This TCR beta chain was observed in a study of T and B cells in COVID-19 patients. Whole-study results and caveats: Highly clonal in active COVID-19, TRB repertoires exceeded healthy-donor diversity and richness at recovery.

The sample holds a few counts of this clonotype. The target antigen is unknown. TRB rearrangements were amplified by multiplex PCR with BIOMED2 TRB-A/B primers. MiXCR, run by TCRdb on the multiplex PCR reads, gives a single entry per CDR3 protein. The sample lists nearly 2,500 distinct CDR3 sequences, around 25% occurring once. Each TRB amplification used about 250-550 ng of genomic DNA from blood. Sequences were obtained from blood. The sequence derives from a human donor with active COVID-19.

DNA of the CDR3: TGTGCCAGCAGCTTGGCCCGAGGGGTAGAGACCCAGTACTTC. Its protein is CASSLARGVETQYF. The chain carries TRBV7-6 and TRBJ2-5; D assignment may be TRBD1 or TRBD2 (5 bases each). This CDR3 is 14 amino acids long. The germline CDR1 and CDR2 sequences are SGHVS and FNYEAQ. V lost 3 bases, J lost 4 bases, and 12 bases lay in between.